Below, 7 T cell receptor beta chains from the same sample are listed, as sequenced in a study of post-analysis software for immune sequencing data. No antigen has been identified for these receptors. Study-wide results and limits: TRBV segments more frequent in patients than in controls numbered several and included TRBV5-6, TRBV5-1 and TRBV20-1.

cDNA libraries for TCR beta contained unique molecular identifiers. TCRdb passed the PCR reads through MiXCR, listing each CDR3 protein once. The repertoire has roughly 870,000 distinct CDR3 sequences, about 53% of them found once; the top ten carry 4.6%. The sequenced sample consisted of blood. These receptors all come from a girl aged 5-17 years with multiple sclerosis.

This chain joins TRBV20-1 and TRBJ2-5, with TRBD2 matching 11 bases. The end of the DNA aligns better with TRBJ2-7, so the J call may be wrong. The CDR3 is made up of 16 amino acids. Germline V gives CDR1 DFQATT, CDR2 SNEGSKA (reference sequence). The DNA for the CDR3 is TGCAGTGCTGATCATAGCGGGAGGGCTACTCGGGACGAGCAGTACTTC. Amino acid sequence: CSADHSGRATRDEQYF.

J is TRBJ1-3 and V is TRBV6-5, with 7 bases matching TRBD1. The ends lost 6 bases at V and 2 bases at J; junction bases unmatched: 7. The CDR3 runs to 15 residues. Germline V gives CDR1 MNHEY, CDR2 SVGAGI. CDR3 sequence (DNA): TGTGCCAGCAGACTTGGACAGGCAGCTGGAAACACCATATATTTT. Amino acids: CASRLGQAAGNTIYF.

This clonotype was counted between two and nine times. The CDR3 loop is CASGLRTGGGYTF. The CDR3 region has the DNA TGTGCTAGTGGTTTACGGACAGGCGGTGGCTACACCTTC. The chain combines TRBV12-5 with TRBJ1-2, with TRBD1 matching 7 bases. The CDR3 totals 13 residues. Germline V lookup: CDR1 LGHNT, CDR2 FRNRAP. Trimming took 3 bases from V and 7 from J; bases not matched to a gene: 5.

This clonotype turned up a few times. The chain has TRBV20-1 and TRBJ2-1; D uncertain. Per the germline V gene, CDR1 is DFQATT and CDR2 is SNEGSKA (reference sequence). The V end was cut by 0 bases, the J end by 3 bases, with 9 bases between. The CDR3 totals 14 residues. This CDR3 is CSARDTLNYNEQFF. In nucleotides, the CDR3 is TGCAGTGCTAGAGATACCCTTAACTACAATGAGCAGTTCTTC.

This clonotype was seen only a few times. The J gene is TRBJ1-2, the V gene TRBV29-1, with no clear D. Trimming took 7 bases from V and 3 from J, leaving 12 bases between them. Looked up from germline, CDR1 is SQVTM and CDR2 is ANQGSEA. This CDR3 has 12 residues. The CDR3 loop reads CSADRYDYGYTF. The DNA for the CDR3 is TGCAGCGCGGATCGTTATGACTATGGCTACACCTTC.

J is TRBJ2-7 and V is TRBV4-1; D call uncertain. CDR1 is MGHRA and CDR2 is YSYEKL in the germline V gene. Trimming shortened V by 2 bases and J by 2 bases, and 13 bases separated the two germline ends. The CDR3 extends over 15 amino acids. CDR3 bases: TGCGCCAGCAGCCAAATGCCAGCCACTGCCTACGAGCAGTACTTC. Protein sequence: CASSQMPATAYEQYF.

The chain carries TRBV5-1 and TRBJ2-1; D tentatively reads TRBD1 or TRBD2 (5 bases each). With 4 bases removed from V and 4 bases from J, the gap between germline ends came to 15 bases. The CDR3 is 15 amino acids. In germline, CDR1 is SGHRS, CDR2 YFSETQ. Here the CDR3 reads CASSPGSGQYNEQFF. The CDR3 nucleotides read TGCGCCAGCAGCCCGGGGTCAGGGCAGTACAATGAGCAGTTCTTC.